Listed here are 5 T cell receptor beta chains from one sample, sequenced in a study of OX40 agonist ivuxolimab in advanced cancers. Profiled with immunoSEQ multiplex PCR; TCRdb holds only in-frame clones, not every one. This sample has 65,000 to 80,000 clones, with roughly 84% found just once. Sequencing was performed on CD4+ or CD8+ T cells sorted from blood, taken in a trial of the OX40 agonist ivuxolimab. These receptors originate from an adult with an advanced solid tumor such as melanoma, head and neck, liver or kidney cancer.

V usage is TRBV6-1 and J usage is TRBJ2-1; D may be TRBD1 (6 bases). V was shortened by 1 base and J by 2 bases, with 12 bases between the two germline ends. The CDR3 spans 16 residues. The germline V gene has CDR1 MNHNS and CDR2 SASEGT. The CDR3 coding sequence is TGTGCCAGCAGTGAAGGGGGAGACAGGCCCTACAATGAGCAGTTCTTC. Amino acids: CASSEGGDRPYNEQFF.

The chain carries TRBV11-1 and TRBJ2-1, with a weak D call TRBD1 (5 bases). Germline V gene sequence: CDR1 SGHAT, CDR2 FQDESV (reference sequence). V was cut by 1 base and J by 9 bases, with 10 bases left in between. The length of the CDR3 is 13 residues. The CDR3 here is CASSLGQNGEQFF. The DNA for the CDR3 is TGTGCCAGCAGCTTAGGACAGAATGGTGAGCAGTTCTTC.

This clone was detected only a few times. Other DNA variants within this sample encode the same CDR3. The chain links TRBV7-8 to TRBJ2-5; 9 nucleotides agree with TRBD2. The CDR3 totals 18 residues. Per germline, CDR1 SGHVS and CDR2 FQNEAQ. The V and J ends lost 5 bases and 2 bases, in that order; junction bases with no gene match: 15. CDR3 sequence: CASSRLAILAGRQETQYF. DNA of the CDR3: TGTGCCAGCAGCCGCTTAGCGATTCTAGCGGGAAGACAAGAGACCCAGTACTTC. The entire variable domain, with the rest obtained from reference TRBV7-8 and TRBJ2-5, is as follows: GAGVSQSPRYKVAKRGQDVALRCDPISGHVSLFWYQQALGQGPEFLTYFQNEAQLDKSGLPSDRFFAERPEGSVSTLKIQRTQQEDSAVYLCASSRLAILAGRQETQYFGPGTRLLVL.

This CDR3 is CASTGMTGYYNEQFF. For the CDR3, the DNA is TGTGCCAGTACGGGCATGACAGGTTACTACAATGAGCAGTTCTTC. This chain links TRBV19 with TRBJ2-1; weak D call: TRBD1 (6 bases). The CDR3 runs to 15 residues. Trimming removed 7 bases from V and 3 bases from J, with 16 bases in between. The germline V gene has CDR1 LNHDA and CDR2 SQIVND (reference sequence).

The gene calls are TRBV11-3 and TRBJ2-5, with no clear D. CDR1 and CDR2 (germline): SGHNT, YENEEA. Trimming stripped 1 base from V and 5 bases from J, with 8 bases between. The CDR3 is 13 residues long. CDR3 in amino acids: CASSLVGWETQYF. CDR3 in DNA: TGTGCCAGCAGCTTAGTGGGATGGGAGACCCAGTACTTC.